This T cell receptor beta chain was identified during a study of shared clonotypes between healthy human individuals (TCRdb year 2020). Regarding the complete study: The cohort included a few men and two women between 18 and 49 years of age. For each donor, CD4 naive and CD4 memory were each run on three plates, CD8 naive on two plates, and CD8 memory on one plate. To estimate repertoire size and how much clonotype sharing occurs between individuals, the study deeply sequenced the blood TCR repertoires of about five healthy adults. To increase sequencing depth and limit assay-specific biases, different laboratories used diverse techniques to prepare libraries and sequence TCR repertoires. Each donor's leukapheresis produced roughly between roughly 0.85 and 9.5 billion PBMCs.

What the research found in general, with its limitations: The small number of donors limited the genetic and exposure-history diversity represented. Larger estimated clonotype richness was generally found for naive subsets than for memory subsets. Sharing across four donors was observed for 5% to 6.5% of naive CD4, less than 4% of naive CD8, around 2.5% of memory CD4, and over 0.3% of memory CD8 clonotypes. Pairwise subsampling indicated that sequencing depth was expected to affect the degree of clonotype sharing among donors. Incomplete sequencing was indicated by rarefaction of sorted-subset datasets, despite the large sequencing depth. Compared with non-shared clonotypes, the clonotypes found in all four sorted-subset donors had higher generation probabilities. Sampling was limited to blood, and TCR repertoires in tissue likely differ from TCR repertoires in blood.

Donors were healthy HIV-negative adults with no recently reported acute infections or vaccinations. Only Caucasian adults living in Nashville, Tennessee, USA were represented among the donors. CD4+ T cells were enriched by magnetic negative selection, after which naive cells were positively selected on CD45RA and the negative fraction was taken as the memory subset. After blood collection by leukapheresis, PBMCs were isolated using Ficoll-Histopaque density gradient centrifugation and then cryopreserved in the vapor phase of liquid nitrogen. Purity and quantity of every magnetically sorted T cell population were checked by analytical flow cytometry. Genomic DNA was isolated from each sorted fraction and quantified by UV absorbance on a Nanodrop 2000c. Using the deep immunoSEQ assay, multiplex PCR amplified TCR CDR3 regions from genomic DNA. Genomic DNA extracted from each cell subset was distributed evenly over all wells of several immunoSEQ 96-well plates, and each plate served as one replicate. For sorted subsets, each replicate PCR was loaded with roughly 190 ng genomic DNA, equivalent to about 30,000 T cell genomes. Purified libraries were measured with a Qubit 3.0 fluorometer, size-checked on a Bioanalyzer 2100, and measured again with the KAPA Library Quantification kit. A separate single-read 150-cycle Illumina NextSeq 550 flow cell was used to sequence each immunoSEQ 96-well plate. Under the source paper's analysis protocol: Because the immunoSEQ output included only junctional sequences and no quality scores, the filtering could not be the same as the filtering used for full-length reads. Sequences were annotated with PyIR, a Python wrapper for IgBLAST v1.9, and V/J genes and CDR3 were assigned using IMGT germline references. Reads were removed for weak V/J assignments (E-value above 1e-6), missing CDR3, stop codons, out-of-frame junctions, or ambiguous translated residues. V3J clonotypes were defined as sequences sharing the same inferred V gene, J gene, and CDR3 amino acid sequence. The percentage overlap between two repertoires was calculated by dividing the number of shared unique clonotypes by the size of the smaller repertoire. Repertoire richness was assessed with RTK rarefaction, the Chao1 estimator, and Recon v2.1 estimates of unobserved clonotypes. Generation probabilities were computed with OLGA for all TCRbeta clonotypes obtained by the gDNA method from several donors. TCRdb holds this immuneACCESS table with in-frame rearrangements only. Some clones are missing; in checked studies, unresolved V genes explain under half, and the rest has no known cause. That table gives V, J and clone size, and the DNA gave D and trimming. Within this sample are approximately 500,000 clones, with 95% to 97% of them counted one time only. Roughly 0.06% of the sample is taken by the ten largest.

Remarks on this clone: The antigen it recognizes is unknown. No quality values exist for individual bases; no much larger clone is one base distant.

The sequenced sample consisted of naive CD4+ T cells sorted from blood. The sample's cell subset or site, from its label and the paper: CD45RA+ positively selected. The receptor comes from a woman between 25 and 40 years old in good health.

The nucleotide sequence is given as TGTGCCAGCAGCTCTGCGGGGGATGGCTACACCTTC. This is translated as CASSSAGDGYTF. The rearrangement joined TRBV11-3 to TRBJ1-2, and possibly TRBD1, on 5 matching bases. The germline ends are 9 bases apart after V is trimmed by 4 bases and J by 6 bases. CDR1 and CDR2 were assigned from the germline V gene as SGHNT and YENEEA. The CDR3 has 12 amino acids, counting the end cysteine and phenylalanine. Of all the DNA, just the CDR3 is kept, 36 bases in frame from base 1.